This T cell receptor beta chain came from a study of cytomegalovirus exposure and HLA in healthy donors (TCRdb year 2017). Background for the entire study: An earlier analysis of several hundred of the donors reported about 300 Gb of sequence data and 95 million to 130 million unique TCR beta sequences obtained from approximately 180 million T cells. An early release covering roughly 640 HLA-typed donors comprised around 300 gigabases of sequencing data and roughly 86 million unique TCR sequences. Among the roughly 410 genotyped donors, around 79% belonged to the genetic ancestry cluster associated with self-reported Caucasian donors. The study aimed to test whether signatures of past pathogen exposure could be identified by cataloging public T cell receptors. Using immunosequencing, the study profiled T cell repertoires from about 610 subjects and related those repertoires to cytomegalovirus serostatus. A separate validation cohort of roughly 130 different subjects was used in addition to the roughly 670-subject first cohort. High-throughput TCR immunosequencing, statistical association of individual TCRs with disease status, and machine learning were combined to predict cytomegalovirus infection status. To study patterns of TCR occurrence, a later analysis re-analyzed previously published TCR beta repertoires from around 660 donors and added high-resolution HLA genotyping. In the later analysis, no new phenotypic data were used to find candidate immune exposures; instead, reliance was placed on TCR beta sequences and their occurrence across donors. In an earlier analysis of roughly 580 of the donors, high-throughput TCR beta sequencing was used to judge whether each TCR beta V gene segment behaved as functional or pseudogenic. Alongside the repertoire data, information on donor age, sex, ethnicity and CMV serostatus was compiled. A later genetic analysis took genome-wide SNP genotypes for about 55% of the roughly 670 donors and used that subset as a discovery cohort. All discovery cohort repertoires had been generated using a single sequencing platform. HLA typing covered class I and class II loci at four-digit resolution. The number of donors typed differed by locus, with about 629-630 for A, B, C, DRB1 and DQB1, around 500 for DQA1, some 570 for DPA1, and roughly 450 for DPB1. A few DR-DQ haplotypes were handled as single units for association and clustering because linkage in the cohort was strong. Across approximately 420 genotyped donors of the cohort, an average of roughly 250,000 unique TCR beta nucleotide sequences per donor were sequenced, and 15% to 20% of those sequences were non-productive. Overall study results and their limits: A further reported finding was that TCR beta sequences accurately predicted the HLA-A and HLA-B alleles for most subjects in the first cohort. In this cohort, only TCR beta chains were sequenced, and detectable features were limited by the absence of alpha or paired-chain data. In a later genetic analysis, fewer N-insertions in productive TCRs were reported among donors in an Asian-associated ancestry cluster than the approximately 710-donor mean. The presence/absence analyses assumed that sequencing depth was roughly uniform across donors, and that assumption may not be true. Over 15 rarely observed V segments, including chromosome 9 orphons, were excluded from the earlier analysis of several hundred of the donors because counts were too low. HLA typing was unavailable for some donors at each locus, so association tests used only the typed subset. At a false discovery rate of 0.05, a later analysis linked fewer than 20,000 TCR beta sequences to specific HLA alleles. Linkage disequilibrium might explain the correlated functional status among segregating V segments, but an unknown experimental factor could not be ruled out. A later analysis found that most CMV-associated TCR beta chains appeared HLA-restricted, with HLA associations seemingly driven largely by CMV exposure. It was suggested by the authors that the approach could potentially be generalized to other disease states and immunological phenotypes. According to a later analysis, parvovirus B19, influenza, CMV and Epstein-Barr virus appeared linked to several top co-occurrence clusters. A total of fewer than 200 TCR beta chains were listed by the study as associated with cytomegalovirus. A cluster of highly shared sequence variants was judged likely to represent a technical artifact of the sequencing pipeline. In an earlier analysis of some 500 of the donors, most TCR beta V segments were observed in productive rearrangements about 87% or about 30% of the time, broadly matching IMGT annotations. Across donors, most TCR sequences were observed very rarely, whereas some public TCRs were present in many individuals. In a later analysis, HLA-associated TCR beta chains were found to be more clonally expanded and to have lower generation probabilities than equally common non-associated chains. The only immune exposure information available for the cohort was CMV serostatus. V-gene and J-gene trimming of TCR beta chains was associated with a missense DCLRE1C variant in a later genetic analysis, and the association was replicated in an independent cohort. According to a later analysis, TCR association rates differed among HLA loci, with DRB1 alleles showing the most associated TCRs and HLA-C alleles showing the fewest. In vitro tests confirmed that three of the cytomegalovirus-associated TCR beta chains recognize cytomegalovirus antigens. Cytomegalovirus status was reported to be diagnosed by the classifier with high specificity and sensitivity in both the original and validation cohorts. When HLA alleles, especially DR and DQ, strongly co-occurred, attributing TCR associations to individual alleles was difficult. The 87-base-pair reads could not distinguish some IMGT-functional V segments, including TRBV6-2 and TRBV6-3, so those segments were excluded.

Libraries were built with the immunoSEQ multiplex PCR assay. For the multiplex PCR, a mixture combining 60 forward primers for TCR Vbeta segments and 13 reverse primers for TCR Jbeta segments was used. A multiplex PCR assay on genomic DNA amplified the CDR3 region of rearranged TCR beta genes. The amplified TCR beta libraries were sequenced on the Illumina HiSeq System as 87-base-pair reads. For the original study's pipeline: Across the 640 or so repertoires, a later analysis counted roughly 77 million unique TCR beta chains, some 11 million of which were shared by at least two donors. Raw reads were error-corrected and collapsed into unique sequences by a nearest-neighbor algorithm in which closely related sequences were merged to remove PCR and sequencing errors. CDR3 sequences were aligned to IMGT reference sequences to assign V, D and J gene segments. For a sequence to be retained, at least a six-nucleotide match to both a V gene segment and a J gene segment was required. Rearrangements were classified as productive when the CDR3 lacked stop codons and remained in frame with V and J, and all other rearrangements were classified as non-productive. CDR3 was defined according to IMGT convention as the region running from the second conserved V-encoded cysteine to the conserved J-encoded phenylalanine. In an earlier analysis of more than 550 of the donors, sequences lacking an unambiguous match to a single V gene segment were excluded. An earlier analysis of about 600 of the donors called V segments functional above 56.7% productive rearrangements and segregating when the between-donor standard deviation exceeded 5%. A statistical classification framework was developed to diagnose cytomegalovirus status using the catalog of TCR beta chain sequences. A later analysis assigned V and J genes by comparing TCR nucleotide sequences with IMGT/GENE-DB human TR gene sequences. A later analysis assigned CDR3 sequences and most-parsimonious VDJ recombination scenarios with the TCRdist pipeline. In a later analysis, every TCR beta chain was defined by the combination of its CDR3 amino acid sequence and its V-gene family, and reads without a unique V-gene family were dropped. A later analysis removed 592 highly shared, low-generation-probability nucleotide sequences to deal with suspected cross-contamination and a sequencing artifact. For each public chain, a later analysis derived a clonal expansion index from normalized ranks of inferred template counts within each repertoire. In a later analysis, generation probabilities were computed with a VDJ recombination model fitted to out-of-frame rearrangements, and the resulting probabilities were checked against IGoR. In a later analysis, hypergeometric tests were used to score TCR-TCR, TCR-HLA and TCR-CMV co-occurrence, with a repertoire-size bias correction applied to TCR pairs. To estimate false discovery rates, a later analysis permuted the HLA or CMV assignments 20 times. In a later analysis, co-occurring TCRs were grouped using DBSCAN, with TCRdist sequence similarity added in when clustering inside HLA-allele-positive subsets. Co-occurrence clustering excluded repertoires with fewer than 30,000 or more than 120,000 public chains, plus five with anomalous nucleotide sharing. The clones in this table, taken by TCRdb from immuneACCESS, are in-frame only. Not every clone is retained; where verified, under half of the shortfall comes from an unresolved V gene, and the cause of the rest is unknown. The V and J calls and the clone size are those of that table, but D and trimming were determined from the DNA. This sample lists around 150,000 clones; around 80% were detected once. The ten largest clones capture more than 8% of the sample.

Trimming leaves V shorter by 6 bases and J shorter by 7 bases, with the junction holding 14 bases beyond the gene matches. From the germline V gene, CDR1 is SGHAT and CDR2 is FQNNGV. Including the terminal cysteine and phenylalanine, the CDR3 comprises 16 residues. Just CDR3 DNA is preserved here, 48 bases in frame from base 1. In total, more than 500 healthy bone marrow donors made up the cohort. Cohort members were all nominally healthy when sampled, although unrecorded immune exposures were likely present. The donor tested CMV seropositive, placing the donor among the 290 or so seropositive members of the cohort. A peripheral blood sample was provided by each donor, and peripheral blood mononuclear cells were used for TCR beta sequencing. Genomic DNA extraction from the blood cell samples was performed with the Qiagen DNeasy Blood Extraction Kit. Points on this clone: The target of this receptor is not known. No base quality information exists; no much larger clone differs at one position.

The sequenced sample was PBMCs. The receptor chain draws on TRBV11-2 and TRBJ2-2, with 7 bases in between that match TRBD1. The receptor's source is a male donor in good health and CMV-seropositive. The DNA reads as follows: TGTGCCAGCAGTCAGAGCCACGGGACAGTGGACGGGGAGCTGTTTTTT. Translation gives CASSQSHGTVDGELFF.